This TCR beta chain emerged from a study of CD8 T cells in Susac syndrome. It was with random hexamers that about 0.45 to 1 ug RNA was reverse transcribed. The authors amplified TCR beta CDR3 across 54 Vbeta and 13 Jbeta using immunoSEQ multiplex PCR. TCRdb re-called the immunoSEQ multiplex PCR reads through MiXCR, storing one row per CDR3 protein. This table has about 60,000 distinct CDR3 sequences, more than 80% appearing once. This receptor was taken from a human donor in good health. Specimen: CD8+ T cells from PBMCs.

Here the CDR3 reads CASSPRIRGDHQPQHF. The CDR3, as DNA: TGTGCCAGCAGCCCTAGAATTCGGGGAGACCATCAGCCCCAGCATTTT. The rearrangement links TRBV3-1 to TRBJ1-5; unclear D gene. The CDR3 is 16 amino acids. V lost 4 bases, J lost 5 bases, and 18 bases lay in between. Germline V gene sequence: CDR1 LGHDT, CDR2 YNNKEL (reference sequence).